This T cell receptor beta chain was captured in a study of tissue T cells after allogeneic stem cell transplantation. The CDR3 consists of 14 residues. Looked up from germline, CDR1 is KGHPV and CDR2 is FQNQEV (reference sequence). V was cut by 6 bases and J by 5 bases, with 11 bases left in between. In the case of this clone: Mouse names are used for the genes. Sequencing ends 1 residue short of the CDR3 end; the germline J gene provides the rest.

Profiled with immunoSEQ multiplex PCR; TCRdb holds only in-frame clones, not every one. Here the sample spans 45,000 to 50,000 clones, around 67% being singletons. The chain links TRBV26 to TRBJ1-6; a possible D gene is TRBD1 (6 bases). TRBJ1-6 is reported as an ORF; its role is uncertain. This receptor was obtained from a pool of C57BL/6 mice in good health. The sample taken for sequencing was sorted cells pooled from one or two spleens. CDR3 bases read: TGTGCCAGCAGCCTCAGGGGAGATAATTCGCCCCTCTAC. Its protein is CASSLRGDNSPLY. The CDR3, in full, reads CASSLRGDNSPLYF.